Shown below are 24 T cell receptor beta chains from a single sample sequenced in a study of blood T cell repertoires in COVID-19. Profiled with immunoSEQ multiplex PCR; TCRdb holds only in-frame clones, not every one. The table lists 15,000 to 20,000 clones, 70% to 90% of them singletons. Sequenced material: peripheral blood. The receptors originated from a human donor in a cohort sampled during active COVID-19.

J is TRBJ1-5 and V is TRBV3-1 (or the pseudogene TRBV3-2), with D possibly being TRBD1 (6 bases). The length of the CDR3 is 15 residues. Germline V gene data show CDR1 as LGHDT and CDR2 as YNNKEL (reference sequence). The ends were cut back, 4 bases at V and 0 bases at J, with 10 bases in the middle. This CDR3 is CASSPTGNSNQPQHF. The CDR3 DNA follows: TGTGCCAGCAGCCCAACAGGGAATAGCAATCAGCCCCAGCATTTT.

The J gene is TRBJ2-7, the V gene TRBV6-2 or TRBV6-3; TRBD2 agrees at 9 bases. V shed 6 bases and J 5 bases; nucleotides not matched to a gene: 17. This CDR3 spans 17 amino acids. From germline, CDR1 is MNHEY and CDR2 SVGEGT. The CDR3 DNA reads TGTGCCAGCAGCTATGCGGGGCGGGGGGGCGAAATCAACGAGCAGTACTTC. Its translation: CASSYAGRGGEINEQYF.

The CDR3 loop is CASSYLKGDEQYF. Written as DNA, the CDR3 is TGTGCCAGCAGTTACCTAAAGGGGGACGAGCAGTACTTC. The rearrangement links TRBV6-5 to TRBJ2-7; possible D gene TRBD1, 6 bases. Germline V gene sequence: CDR1 MNHEY, CDR2 SVGAGI. The CDR3 length is 13 residues. V was cut by 2 bases and J by 5 bases, with 10 bases left in between.

The rearrangement links TRBV10-3 to TRBJ1-3; D is unclear. This CDR3 has 13 amino acids. Germline values: CDR1 ENHRY, CDR2 SYGVKD. V was shortened by 7 bases and J by 0 bases, with 7 bases between the two germline ends. CDR3 sequence reads: CAITGDSGNTIYF. CDR3 sequence (DNA): TGTGCCATCACCGGAGACTCTGGAAACACCATATATTTT.

The CDR3 loop is CSVGGGQGYGYTF. The CDR3 DNA reads TGCAGCGTGGGTGGAGGGCAAGGATATGGCTACACCTTC. The V call is TRBV29-1, the J call TRBJ1-2; D call uncertain. The CDR3 is made up of 13 amino acids. The germline V gene has CDR1 SQVTM and CDR2 ANQGSEA. Trimming left V 6 bases short and J 5 bases short, with 16 bases between. Based on the CDR3 plus reference TRBV29-1 and TRBJ1-2, the full variable domain is SAVISQKPSRDICQRGTSLTIQCQVDSQVTMMFWYRQQPGQSLTLIATANQGSEATYESGFVIDKFPISRPNLTFSTLTVSNMSPEDSSIYLCSVGGGQGYGYTFGSGTRLTVV.

The chain couples TRBV19 to TRBJ2-1; a weak D match, TRBD2 (5 bases). The CDR3 totals 14 residues. Germline loops: CDR1 LNHDA, CDR2 SQIVND (reference sequence). Trimming removed 5 bases at V and 1 base at J, with 9 bases between. The CDR3 DNA follows: TGTGCCAGTAGTCTTGGGGAGTCCTACAATGAGCAGTTCTTC. Amino acids: CASSLGESYNEQFF.

The table lists this clone with a few counts. This chain connects TRBV18 to TRBJ2-2, with TRBD1 matching over 8 bases. The ends lost 8 bases at V and 7 bases at J; junction bases unmatched: 9. The CDR3 runs 14 residues. Germline assignment: CDR1 KGHSH and CDR2 LQKENI. This chain's CDR3 is CASTPGQGHGELFF. For the CDR3, the DNA is TGTGCCAGCACCCCTGGACAGGGCCACGGGGAGCTGTTTTTT. Drawing the rest from reference TRBV18 and TRBJ2-2, the complete variable domain is NAGVMQNPRHLVRRRGQEARLRCSPMKGHSHVYWYRQLPEEGLKFMVYLQKENIIDESGMPKERFSAEFPKEGPSILRIQQVVRGDSAAYFCASTPGQGHGELFFGEGSRLTVL.

This clone was counted a single time. The chain is built from TRBV9 and TRBJ2-2; TRBD1 might be the D (6 bases). Deletions cut 7 bases from V and 3 bases from J, with 10 bases between. CDR3 length equals 13 residues. Germline CDR1 is SGDLS and CDR2 is YYNGEE. CDR3 protein: CASAPGDTGELFF. DNA for the CDR3: TGTGCCAGCGCCCCAGGGGACACCGGGGAGCTGTTTTTT.

This clone was seen just once. The chain links TRBV6-5 to TRBJ1-2; 11 bases fit TRBD1. The V gene end was trimmed by 2 bases and the J gene end by 8 bases; junction bases not matched to a gene: 7. This CDR3 comprises 15 residues. CDR1 is MNHEY, CDR2 SVGAGI, per germline. The CDR3 region has the DNA TGTGCCAGCAGTTACGGCGGACAGGGGGCGGAAGGCTACACCTTC. This encodes CASSYGGQGAEGYTF.

J is TRBJ1-6 and V is TRBV6-5; a weak D match, TRBD1 (5 bases). Germline V gene lookup returns CDR1 MNHEY and CDR2 SVGAGI. Between the trimmed V and J ends, which lost 0 bases and 10 bases, there was a span of 16 bases. The CDR3 spans 16 residues. CDR3 nucleotide sequence: TGTGCCAGCAGTTACTCCTCTAGGCAGGGCGGCTCACCCCTCCACTTT. This sequence encodes CASSYSSRQGGSPLHF.

The V call is TRBV11-2, the J call TRBJ1-4, with D unresolved. The CDR3 has 17 amino acids. In germline, CDR1 is SGHAT, CDR2 FQNNGV. The germline V and J ends were trimmed by 4 bases and 5 bases, with 20 bases remaining between them. CDR3 DNA: TGTGCCAGCAGCTCCACGATATTGACAAATAAAAATGAAAAACTGTTTTTT. Amino acid sequence: CASSSTILTNKNEKLFF.

The chain uses TRBV6-5 and TRBJ2-7; TRBD1 might be the D (6 bases). V was shortened by 5 bases and J by 0 bases, with 14 bases between the two germline ends. The CDR3 loop spans 15 amino acids. Germline CDR1 is MNHEY and CDR2 is SVGAGI. The CDR3 DNA follows: TGTGCCAGCAGTACTAGACAGGCCAGCTCCTACGAGCAGTACTTC. Amino acids: CASSTRQASSYEQYF.

The V and J genes are TRBV20-1 and TRBJ2-1; 7 nucleotides line up with TRBD2. Trimming removed 3 bases from V and 0 bases from J; junction bases left unmatched: 5. The CDR3 extends over 15 amino acids. Germline CDR1 is DFQATT and CDR2 is SNEGSKA (reference sequence). The CDR3 sequence: CSASGDYASYNEQFF. DNA of the CDR3: TGCAGTGCTAGTGGGGACTACGCCTCCTACAATGAGCAGTTCTTC.

The J gene is TRBJ2-1, the V gene TRBV9, with 9 bases identical to TRBD2. CDR1 and CDR2 from the germline V gene are SGDLS and YYNGEE. Unmatched junction bases numbered 12, after V lost 4 bases and J lost 4 bases. CDR3 length: 17 amino acids. The CDR3 region has the DNA TGTGCCAGCAGCCCCCGGAGTGCTAGCGGGACTTACAATGAGCAGTTCTTC. It encodes CASSPRSASGTYNEQFF.

This chain uses TRBV9 with TRBJ2-5; D perhaps matches TRBD1 (7 bases). This CDR3 region has 15 residues. Germline CDR1 and CDR2: SGDLS and YYNGEE. V was pared by 2 bases and J by 1 base, with 12 bases between. The CDR3 DNA is TGTGCCAGCAGCGTTGGAGGGGGCCGCCAAGAGACCCAGTACTTC. Its translation: CASSVGGGRQETQYF.

This chain connects TRBV7-2 to TRBJ2-5; D is undetermined. Germline CDR1 and CDR2: SGHTA and FQGNSA. The V end lost 5 bases, the J end lost 5 bases, and 12 bases lay between the germline ends. This CDR3 has 13 amino acids. The chain's CDR3 is CASSPRPGETQYF. The CDR3 DNA is TGTGCCAGCAGCCCCCGCCCAGGCGAGACCCAGTACTTC. The full variable domain, its missing parts supplied by reference TRBV7-2 and TRBJ2-5, is GAGVSQSPSNKVTEKGKDVELRCDPISGHTALYWYRQSLGQGLEFLIYFQGNSAPDKSGLPSDRFSAERTGGSVSTLTIQRTQQEDSAVYLCASSPRPGETQYFGPGTRLLVL.

The chain combines TRBV6-4 with TRBJ2-3; 10 bases agree with TRBD2. Germline loops: CDR1 MRHNA, CDR2 SNTAGT. The CDR3 is 14 residues long. The V and J ends lost 9 bases and 1 base, in that order; junction bases with no gene match: 4. CDR3 sequence: CASSTSGGTDTQYF. The DNA of the CDR3 is TGTGCCAGTTCTACTAGCGGGGGCACAGATACGCAGTATTTT.

This chain joins TRBV2 and TRBJ1-4; the D is unclear. The V end was cut by 8 bases, the J end by 0 bases, with 10 bases between. The germline V gene encodes CDR1 SNHLY and CDR2 FYNNEI. The CDR3 is 14 residues long. CDR3 bases: TGTGCCAGCCGCGGGCCCGCAACTAATGAAAAACTGTTTTTT. Its protein product is CASRGPATNEKLFF.

This clone was seen a few times. The V and J genes are TRBV7-2 and TRBJ2-6; maybe TRBD2 (6 bases). The germline CDR1 and CDR2 sequences are SGHTA and FQGNSA. This CDR3 has 17 amino acids. Deletions cut 0 bases from V and 0 bases from J, with 9 bases between. CDR3 sequence: CASSLAGRSSGANVLTF. CDR3 nucleotide sequence: TGTGCCAGCAGCTTAGCGGGGAGGAGCTCTGGGGCCAACGTCCTGACTTTC.

This rearrangement joins TRBV9 to TRBJ1-2; D is possibly TRBD1 (6 bases). Germline CDR1 and CDR2: SGDLS and YYNGEE. CDR3 length equals 14 residues. Between the trimmed V and J ends, which lost 3 bases and 5 bases, there was a span of 14 bases. This chain's CDR3 is CASSAFGTSYGYTF. DNA for the CDR3: TGTGCCAGCAGCGCTTTCGGGACAAGTTATGGCTACACCTTC.

The V and J genes are TRBV13 and TRBJ2-1; the D gene is possibly TRBD1 (6 bases). The germline V gene has CDR1 PRHDT and CDR2 FYEKMQ (reference sequence). V shed 4 bases and J shed 5 bases, with 15 bases lying between them. This CDR3 is built from 15 residues. CDR3 residues: CASSSFRRTDNEQFF. DNA of the CDR3: TGTGCCAGCAGCTCATTTAGGCGGACAGACAATGAGCAGTTCTTC. Drawing the rest from reference TRBV13 and TRBJ2-1, the complete variable domain is AAGVIQSPRHLIKEKRETATLKCYPIPRHDTVYWYQQGPGQDPQFLISFYEKMQSDKGSIPDRFSAQQFSDYHSELNMSSLELGDSALYFCASSSFRRTDNEQFFGPGTRLTVL.

This chain uses TRBV5-1 with TRBJ2-7, with TRBD2 identical over 7 bases. V shed 6 bases and J 5 bases; nucleotides not matched to a gene: 11. Per germline, CDR1 SGHRS and CDR2 YFSETQ. The CDR3 extends over 14 amino acids. The CDR3, as DNA: TGCGCCAGCACCCCGACTAGCAATCCTCACGAGCAGTACTTC. Its translation: CASTPTSNPHEQYF.

The rearrangement links TRBV11-1 to TRBJ1-6, with D unresolved. Germline V CDR1 and CDR2: SGHAT, FQDESV (reference sequence). The CDR3 sequence is 15 residues long. V dropped 2 bases and J dropped 7 bases, with 12 bases sitting between them. CDR3 bases: TGTGCCAGCAGCTTAAATGGAGAGGAGAATTCACCCCTCCACTTT. Translating it yields CASSLNGEENSPLHF.

The chain combines TRBV6-5 with TRBJ2-7, with D perhaps TRBD1 (6 bases). The V gene's germline CDR1 is MNHEY and CDR2 SVGAGI. The V end lost 5 bases, the J end lost 6 bases, and 14 bases lay between the germline ends. The CDR3 consists of 13 residues. The CDR3 nucleotides are TGTGCCAGCAGTCGGACAGACCACTCCGAGCAGTACTTC. Residues: CASSRTDHSEQYF.